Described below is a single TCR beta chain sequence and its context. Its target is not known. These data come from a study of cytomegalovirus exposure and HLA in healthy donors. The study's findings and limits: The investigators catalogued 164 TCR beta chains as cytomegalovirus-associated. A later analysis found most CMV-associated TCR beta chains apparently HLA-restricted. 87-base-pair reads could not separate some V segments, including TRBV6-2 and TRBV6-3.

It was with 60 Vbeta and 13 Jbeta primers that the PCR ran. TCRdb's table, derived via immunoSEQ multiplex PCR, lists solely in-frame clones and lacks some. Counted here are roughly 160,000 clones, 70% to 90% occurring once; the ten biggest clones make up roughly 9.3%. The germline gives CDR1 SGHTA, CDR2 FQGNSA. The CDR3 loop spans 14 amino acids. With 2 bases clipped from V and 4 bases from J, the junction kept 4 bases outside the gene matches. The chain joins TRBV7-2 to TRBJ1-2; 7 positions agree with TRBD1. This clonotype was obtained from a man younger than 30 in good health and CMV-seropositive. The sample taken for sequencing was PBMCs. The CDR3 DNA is TGTGCCAGCAGCTTAAACAGGGGAAGCTATGGCTACACCTTC. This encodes CASSLNRGSYGYTF.